This is a list of T cell receptor beta chains from one sample in a study of T cell repertoires in cytomegalovirus infection. TCRdb used MiXCR to reprocess the reads, holding one entry per CDR3 protein. Among fewer than 650,000 distinct CDR3 sequences listed, 40% were seen once. Their antigen targets remain unknown. The material was cultured PBMCs, obtained from culture after CMV antigen stimulation. These receptors all stem from a human donor in good health (CMV status not recorded). Some clones in this sample may be carry-over from other donors' samples. Both conserved end residues are part of each CDR3. The order of the fields is clone size, J gene, V gene, D gene, CDR3 protein, CDR3 DNA. The D gene is left open where the match is weak. For some rows the clone size is stated as once, few or many, or as a class when expanded; others skip it.

size: few
J: TRBJ2-7
V: TRBV11-2
D: TRBD2
CDR3: CASSQRGGRSTYEQYF
DNA: TGTGCCAGCAGCCAAAGAGGCGGGAGGTCCACCTACGAGCAGTACTTC

size: few
J: TRBJ2-7
V: TRBV11-2
D: -
CDR3: CASSPGRQSGYEQYF
DNA: TGTGCCAGCAGCCCTGGGCGGCAGAGCGGTTACGAGCAGTACTTC

size: -
J: TRBJ2-1
V: TRBV6-2/TRBV6-3
D: -
CDR3: CASRTGGGNEQFF
DNA: TGTGCCAGCAGGACGGGTGGGGGGAATGAGCAGTTCTTC

size: few
J: TRBJ1-1
V: TRBV6-5
D: -
CDR3: CASREQVQNTEAFF
DNA: TGTGCCAGCAGGGAACAGGTCCAGAACACTGAAGCTTTCTTT

size: -
J: TRBJ1-3
V: TRBV7-6
D: -
CDR3: CASLGSDVRADEQGNTIYF
DNA: TGTGCCAGCCTCGGATCGGACGTAAGGGCCGATGAACAGGGAAACACCATATATTTT

size: -
J: TRBJ1-6
V: TRBV6-6
D: -
CDR3: CASSYSSDGNSPLHF
DNA: TGTGCCAGCAGTTACTCGTCGGACGGAAATTCACCCCTCCACTTT

size: many
J: TRBJ2-5
V: TRBV7-2
D: -
CDR3: CASSPTSETQYF
DNA: TGTGCCAGCAGCCCGACCTCAGAGACCCAGTACTTC

size: -
J: TRBJ2-7
V: TRBV7-2
D: -
CDR3: CASSLPGPRAEQYF
DNA: TGTGCCAGCAGCCTACCGGGACCCAGGGCCGAGCAGTACTTC

size: once
J: TRBJ2-3
V: TRBV5-1
D: TRBD2
CDR3: CASSLERGRLDTQYF
DNA: TGCGCCAGCAGCTTGGAGCGGGGGAGGCTAGATACGCAGTATTTT

size: -
J: TRBJ1-4
V: TRBV4-2
D: -
CDR3: CASRLGWGPSNEKLFF
DNA: TGTGCCAGCAGACTGGGTTGGGGGCCGTCTAATGAAAAACTGTTTTTT

size: once
J: TRBJ2-5
V: TRBV7-2
D: -
CDR3: CASSLRTRRETQYF
DNA: TGTGCCAGCAGCTTAAGGACAAGAAGAGAGACCCAGTACTTC

size: -
J: TRBJ1-3
V: TRBV15
D: -
CDR3: CATSRDRVSGNTIYF
DNA: TGTGCCACCAGCAGAGATCGTGTTTCTGGAAACACCATATATTTT

size: -
J: TRBJ2-5
V: TRBV7-6
D: -
CDR3: CASSLLRQTQYF
DNA: TGTGCCAGCAGCTTGCTCCGGCAGACCCAGTACTTC

size: -
J: TRBJ2-3
V: TRBV6-2/TRBV6-3
D: TRBD2
CDR3: CASSYRGRADTQYF
DNA: TGTGCCAGCAGTTACCGCGGGAGAGCAGATACGCAGTATTTT

size: few
J: TRBJ1-1
V: TRBV6-2/TRBV6-3
D: -
CDR3: CASWPGRNTEAFF
DNA: TGTGCCAGCTGGCCGGGGAGGAACACTGAAGCTTTCTTT

size: -
J: TRBJ2-1
V: TRBV7-6
D: -
CDR3: CASSLRLGNDNEQFF
DNA: TGTGCCAGCAGCCTTCGACTAGGAAATGATAATGAGCAGTTCTTC

size: few
J: TRBJ2-1
V: TRBV7-8
D: TRBD2
CDR3: CASSSPTSGYNNEQFF
DNA: TGTGCCAGCAGCTCGCCGACTAGCGGGTATAACAATGAGCAGTTCTTC

size: -
J: TRBJ2-5
V: TRBV7-2
D: -
CDR3: CASSLRGGGGTQYF
DNA: TGTGCCAGCAGCTTAAGGGGTGGCGGTGGGACCCAGTACTTC

size: -
J: TRBJ1-3
V: TRBV7-9
D: TRBD1
CDR3: CASSPYRGLDTIYF
DNA: TGTGCCAGCAGCCCCTACAGGGGGCTGGACACCATATATTTT

size: -
J: TRBJ2-5
V: TRBV11-1
D: -
CDR3: CASSLSLRGETQYF
DNA: TGTGCCAGCAGCTTAAGTTTGCGCGGAGAGACCCAGTACTTC

size: -
J: TRBJ2-1
V: TRBV6-1
D: TRBD2
CDR3: CASGLLGEGSNEQFF
DNA: TGTGCCAGCGGGCTACTAGGGGAGGGGAGTAATGAGCAGTTCTTC

size: -
J: TRBJ1-1
V: TRBV12-3/TRBV12-4
D: -
CDR3: CASSSSGRSNTEAFF
DNA: TGTGCCAGCAGTTCGAGTGGCAGGTCGAACACTGAAGCTTTCTTT